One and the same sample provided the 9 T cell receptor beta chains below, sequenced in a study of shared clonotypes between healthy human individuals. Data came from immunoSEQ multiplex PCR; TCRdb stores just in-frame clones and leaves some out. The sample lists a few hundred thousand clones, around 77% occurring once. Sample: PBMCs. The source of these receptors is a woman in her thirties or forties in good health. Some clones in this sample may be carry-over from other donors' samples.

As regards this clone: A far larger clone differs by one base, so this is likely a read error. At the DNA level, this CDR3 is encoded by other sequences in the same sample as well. The CDR3 nucleotides read TGTGCCTGGAGTCCCGGGCGGGGACTGCAAGAGACCCAGTACTTC. It encodes CAWSPGRGLQETQYF. The chain employs TRBV30 and TRBJ2-5, with D perhaps matching TRBD2 (6 bases). The CDR3 sequence is 15 residues long. Trimming pared 2 bases from V and 2 bases from J, leaving 15 bases between. From germline, CDR1 is GTSNPN and CDR2 SVGIG (reference sequence).

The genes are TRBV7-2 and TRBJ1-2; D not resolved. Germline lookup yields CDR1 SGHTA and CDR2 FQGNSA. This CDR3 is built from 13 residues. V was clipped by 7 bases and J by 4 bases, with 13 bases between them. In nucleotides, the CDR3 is TGTGCCAGCAACGAACAGCAGATCTATGGCTACACCTTC. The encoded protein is CASNEQQIYGYTF.

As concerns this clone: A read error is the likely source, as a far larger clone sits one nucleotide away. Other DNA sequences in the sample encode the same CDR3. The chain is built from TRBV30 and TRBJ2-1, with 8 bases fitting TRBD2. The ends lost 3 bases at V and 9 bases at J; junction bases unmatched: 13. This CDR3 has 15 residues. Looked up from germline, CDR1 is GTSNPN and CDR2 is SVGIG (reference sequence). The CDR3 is CAWSGLAGVDSEQFF. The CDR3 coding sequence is TGTGCCTGGAGCGGACTAGCAGGAGTGGATAGTGAGCAGTTCTTC.

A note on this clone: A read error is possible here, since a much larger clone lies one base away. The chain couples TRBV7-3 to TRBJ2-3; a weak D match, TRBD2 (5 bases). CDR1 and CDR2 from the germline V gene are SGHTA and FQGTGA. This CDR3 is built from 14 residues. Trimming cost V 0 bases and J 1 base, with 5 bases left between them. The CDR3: CASSLTSGTDTQYF. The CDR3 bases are TGTGCCAGCAGCTTAACTAGCGGCACAGATACGCAGTATTTT.

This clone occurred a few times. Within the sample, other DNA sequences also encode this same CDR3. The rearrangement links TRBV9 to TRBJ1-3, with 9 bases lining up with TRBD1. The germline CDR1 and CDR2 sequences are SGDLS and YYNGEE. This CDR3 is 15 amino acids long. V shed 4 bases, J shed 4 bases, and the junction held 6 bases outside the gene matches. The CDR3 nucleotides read TGTGCCAGCAGCAAGAGGACAGGGGACGGAAACACCATATATTTT. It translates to CASSKRTGDGNTIYF.

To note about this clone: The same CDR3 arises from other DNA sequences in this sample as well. The CDR3 DNA follows: TGTGCCAGTAGTATCCGGGGTGGGGAGCAGTACTTC. It yields the protein CASSIRGGEQYF. The chain carries TRBV19 and TRBJ2-7; a weak D match, TRBD2 (5 bases). This CDR3 has 12 amino acids. Per germline, CDR1 LNHDA and CDR2 SQIVND (reference sequence). With 3 bases removed from V and 7 bases from J, the gap between germline ends came to 10 bases.

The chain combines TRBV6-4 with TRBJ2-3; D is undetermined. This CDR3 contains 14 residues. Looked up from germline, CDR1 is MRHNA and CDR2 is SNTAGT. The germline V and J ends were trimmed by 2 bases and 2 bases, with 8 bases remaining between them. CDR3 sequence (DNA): TGTGCCAGCAGTGACAGTGGAGTCACAGATACGCAGTATTTT. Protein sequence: CASSDSGVTDTQYF.

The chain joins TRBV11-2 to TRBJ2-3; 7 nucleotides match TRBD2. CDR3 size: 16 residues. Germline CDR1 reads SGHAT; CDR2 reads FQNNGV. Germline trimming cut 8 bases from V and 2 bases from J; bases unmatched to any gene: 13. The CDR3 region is CASRSPGLKPTDTQYF. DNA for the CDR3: TGTGCCAGCCGCTCCCCGGGACTAAAACCCACAGATACGCAGTATTTT.

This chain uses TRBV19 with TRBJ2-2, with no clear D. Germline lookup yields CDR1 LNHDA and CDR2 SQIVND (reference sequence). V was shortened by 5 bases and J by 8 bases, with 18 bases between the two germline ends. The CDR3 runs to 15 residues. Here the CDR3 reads CASSPGFASNGELFF. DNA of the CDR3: TGTGCCAGTAGTCCAGGTTTCGCCTCGAATGGGGAGCTGTTTTTT.